The clone carrying this TCR beta chain has only a few counts. The TCR beta library used iRepertoire HTBI primers with Arm-PCR amplification of CDR3. TCRdb reprocessed the multiplex PCR reads via MiXCR and lists one record per CDR3 protein. The sample has more than 400,000 distinct CDR3 sequences, roughly 15% seen once. The time point denotes: newly diagnosed GD, antithyroid drugs for less than 3 months. PBMC-extracted RNA yielded the TCR library. The J segment lost 0 bases and the V segment lost 7 bases, leaving 8 bases of the junction unmatched. Germline V gene lookup returns CDR1 SQVTM and CDR2 ANQGSEA. The CDR3 extends over 15 amino acids. These data belong to a study of regulatory T cells in long-lasting Graves disease. The data also belong to a second study, concerning T cells in Graves' hyperthyroidism and ophthalmopathy. That investigation notes: Clinicians diagnosed patients from clinical symptoms, serum thyroxine and TRAb, thyroid ultrasound and orbital computed tomography.

Sample: peripheral blood mononuclear cells (PBMCs), taken at new diagnosis, from a patient treated with antithyroid drugs. The V gene is TRBV29-1, the J gene TRBJ2-4; 8 nucleotides align to TRBD1. This receptor was obtained from a woman in her twenties or thirties with Graves disease. The CDR3 region is CSARQGSIAKNIQYF. The CDR3, as DNA: TGCAGCGCTAGACAGGGGTCGATAGCCAAAAACATTCAGTACTTC.